The entry below describes one TCR beta chain. The data derive from a study of human T cells and chemical hapten exposure. MiXCR was run by TCRdb on the RACE reads, yielding one entry per CDR3 protein. The table shows 65,000 or so distinct CDR3 sequences, with about 6.5% occurring only once. The CDR3 contains 14 residues. This sample's time point: healthy volunteer bleed at 6 weeks. Total RNA was isolated from whole blood that had not been fractionated. Input material: whole blood. The TCR sequence derives from a female donor in good health. Some clones in this sample may be carry-over from other donors' samples. The rearrangement links TRBV21-1 to TRBJ2-7; TRBD1, the table's D call, was not compared with the DNA. TRBV21-1 is given as a pseudogene. The CDR3 region is CASRPLQGRHEQYF. Written as DNA, the CDR3 is TGTGCCAGCAGGCCCCTACAGGGTCGCCACGAGCAGTACTTC.